The rows below give T cell receptor beta chains drawn from one sample of a study of T cell changes during pregnancy in multiple sclerosis. The table came from immunoSEQ multiplex PCR; TCRdb's copy has only in-frame clones and leaves some out. Of roughly 50,000 clones listed, more than 85% are singletons. Here the sequenced sample was peripheral blood, taken after pregnancy. The receptors originated from a female donor in good health, enrolled as a control in a pregnancy study. The CDR3 runs from the conserved cysteine through the conserved F or W. A D gene is named only where the DNA matches it firmly. Expanded clones get a size class; other rows say once, few or many, or leave the size out.

TRBV14	TRBJ2-7	.	.	CASSQAWSSYEQYF	TGTGCCAGCAGCCAAGCCTGGAGCTCCTACGAGCAGTACTTC
TRBV18	TRBJ2-3	.	TRBD1	CASSLDRGHVHLTDTQYF	TGTGCCAGCTCGCTAGACAGGGGGCATGTCCACCTCACAGATACGCAGTATTTT
TRBV6-5	TRBJ2-2	.	.	CASSYHGRTNTGELFF	TGTGCCAGCAGTTACCACGGTCGTACGAACACCGGGGAGCTGTTTTTT
TRBV11-1	TRBJ1-2	few	.	CASSLDQGSGYTF	TGTGCCAGCAGCTTAGATCAGGGCTCTGGCTACACCTTC
TRBV5-1	TRBJ1-2	.	TRBD1	CASSLGTGALGYTF	TGCGCCAGCAGCTTGGGGACAGGGGCGTTGGGCTACACCTTC
TRBV4-2	TRBJ1-5	.	.	CASSQSYRESNQPQHF	TGTGCCAGCAGCCAATCATACAGGGAAAGCAATCAGCCCCAGCATTTT
TRBV6-1	TRBJ2-1	.	TRBD1	CASILGQGHNEQFF	TGTGCCAGCATCCTAGGACAGGGCCACAATGAGCAGTTCTTC
TRBV18	TRBJ2-2	.	TRBD2	CASSPIRREYTGELFF	TGTGCCAGCTCACCTATTAGGCGGGAGTACACCGGGGAGCTGTTTTTT
TRBV5-5	TRBJ1-5	.	.	CASSATGNSNQPQHF	TGTGCCAGCAGCGCTACAGGGAATAGCAATCAGCCCCAGCATTTT
TRBV18	TRBJ2-5	once	.	CASSRQQEYQETQYF	TGTGCCAGCTCACGGCAACAGGAATACCAAGAGACCCAGTACTTC
TRBV2	TRBJ2-1	.	TRBD2	CASSVASGNSYNEQFF	TGTGCCAGCAGTGTGGCTAGCGGGAACTCCTACAATGAGCAGTTCTTC
TRBV28	TRBJ1-1	.	.	CASRLPGHKYTEAFF	TGTGCCAGCAGACTTCCGGGACACAAATACACTGAAGCTTTCTTT
TRBV5-4	TRBJ1-3	.	.	CASSLAAGGSGNTIYF	TGTGCCAGCAGCTTGGCCGCCGGGGGCTCTGGAAACACCATATATTTT
TRBV19	TRBJ2-1	.	.	CASSIVGGFSYNEQFF	TGTGCCAGTAGTATAGTCGGCGGCTTCTCCTACAATGAGCAGTTCTTC